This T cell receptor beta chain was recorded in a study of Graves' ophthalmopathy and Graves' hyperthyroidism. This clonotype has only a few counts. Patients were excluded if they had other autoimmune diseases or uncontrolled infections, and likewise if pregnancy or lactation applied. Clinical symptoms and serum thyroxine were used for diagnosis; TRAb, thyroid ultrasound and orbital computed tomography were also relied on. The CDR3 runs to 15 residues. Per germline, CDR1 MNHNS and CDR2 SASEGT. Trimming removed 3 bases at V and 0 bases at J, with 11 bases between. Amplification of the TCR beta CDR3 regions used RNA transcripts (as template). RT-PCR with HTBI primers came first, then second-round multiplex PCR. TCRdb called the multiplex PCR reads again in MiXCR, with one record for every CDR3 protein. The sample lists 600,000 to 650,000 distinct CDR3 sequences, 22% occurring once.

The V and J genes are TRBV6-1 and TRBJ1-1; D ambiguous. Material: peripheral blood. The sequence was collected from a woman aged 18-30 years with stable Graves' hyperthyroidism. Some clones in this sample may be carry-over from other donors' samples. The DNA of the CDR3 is TGTGCCAGCAGTGACCCAGCTTACATGAACACTGAAGCTTTCTTT. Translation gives CASSDPAYMNTEAFF.